The rows below give T cell receptor beta chains drawn from one sample of a study of OX40 agonist ivuxolimab in advanced cancers. Repertoires were generated with immunoSEQ multiplex PCR, while TCRdb's copy carries only in-frame clones and drops some. The sample yields 70,000 to 95,000 clones, under 95% seen once. The starting material was CD4+ or CD8+ T cells sorted from blood, obtained in a trial of the OX40 agonist ivuxolimab. The origin of the receptors is an adult with an advanced solid tumor such as melanoma, head and neck, liver or kidney cancer. The CDR3 runs from the conserved cysteine through the conserved F or W. Each record gives: clone size, D gene, J gene, V gene, CDR3 protein, CDR3 DNA. A D gene is named only where the DNA matches it firmly. The size of a clone is reported for some rows only, either as once, few or many, or as a class for expanded clones.

.,TRBD1,TRBJ1-3,TRBV5-6,CASSLRRDRASSTIYF,TGTGCCAGCAGCTTACGCCGGGACAGGGCATCCAGCACCATATATTTT
.,.,TRBJ2-1,TRBV2,CASSLSPLSGNEQFF,TGTGCCAGCAGCCTTAGCCCCCTTTCGGGGAATGAGCAGTTCTTC
.,TRBD2,TRBJ2-2,TRBV19,CASSIIGGGANTGELFF,TGTGCCAGTAGTATTATTGGCGGGGGGGCTAACACCGGGGAGCTGTTTTTT
.,TRBD2,TRBJ2-7,TRBV5-1,CASSFSGSYEQYF,TGCGCCAGCAGCTTTAGCGGGAGCTACGAGCAGTACTTC
.,.,TRBJ1-6,TRBV2,CASAPLVSSPLHF,TGTGCCAGCGCACCGTTGGTTAGTTCACCCCTCCACTTT
once,.,TRBJ1-4,TRBV11-2,CASSAGVGEKLFF,TGTGCCAGCAGCGCAGGTGTGGGTGAAAAACTGTTTTTT
.,TRBD1,TRBJ2-5,TRBV19,CATRTGGETQYF,TGTGCCACTAGAACAGGGGGTGAGACCCAGTACTTC
.,TRBD1,TRBJ1-1,TRBV7-3,CASSLQGQGDPEAFF,TGTGCCAGCAGCTTACAGGGACAGGGGGATCCTGAAGCTTTCTTT
.,.,TRBJ2-3,TRBV29-1,CSVQLSTDTQYF,TGCAGCGTACAGCTTAGCACAGATACGCAGTATTTT
.,TRBD1,TRBJ2-3,TRBV10-3,CAISESGQGKIADTQYF,TGTGCCATCAGTGAGTCGGGACAGGGTAAGATTGCAGATACGCAGTATTTT
.,TRBD1,TRBJ2-2,TRBV5-1,CASTPDRVAGELFF,TGCGCCAGCACCCCGGACAGGGTTGCCGGGGAGCTGTTTTTT
.,TRBD1,TRBJ2-7,TRBV10-3,CAIRGQGIYEQYF,TGTGCCATCAGAGGACAGGGAATCTACGAGCAGTACTTC
.,.,TRBJ2-3,TRBV11-2,CASSSLFGVYSDTQYF,TGTGCCAGCAGCTCCTTATTTGGAGTCTATTCAGATACGCAGTATTTT
.,.,TRBJ2-5,TRBV7-2,CASSFSAGETQYF,TGTGCCAGCAGCTTTAGCGCAGGAGAGACCCAGTACTTC
.,TRBD1,TRBJ1-1,TRBV29-1,CSTRTGFENTEAFF,TGCAGCACCCGGACAGGGTTCGAGAACACTGAAGCTTTCTTT
.,.,TRBJ2-7,TRBV11-3,CASSLGQEYEQYF,TGTGCCAGCAGCTTAGGACAGGAGTACGAGCAGTACTTC
.,TRBD1,TRBJ1-1,TRBV11-2,CASSLLATGGRAFF,TGTGCCAGCAGCTTATTAGCCACAGGGGGGCGAGCTTTCTTT
.,TRBD1,TRBJ2-1,TRBV5-4,CASSSNRGRNNEQFF,TGTGCCAGCAGCTCCAACAGGGGGCGAAACAATGAGCAGTTCTTC
.,.,TRBJ2-2,TRBV5-1,CASSLDATGELFF,TGCGCCAGCAGCCTGGACGCCACCGGGGAGCTGTTTTTT
few,.,TRBJ1-1,TRBV19,CASSQGHLNTEAFF,TGTGCCAGTAGTCAAGGACATTTGAACACTGAAGCTTTCTTT
.,.,TRBJ2-2,TRBV28,CASSPQFRWTGELFF,TGTGCCAGCAGTCCCCAGTTTCGGTGGACCGGGGAGCTGTTTTTT
.,TRBD1,TRBJ2-1,TRBV6-5,CASSYGTDSYNEQFF,TGTGCCAGCAGTTACGGGACAGATTCCTACAATGAGCAGTTCTTC
once,.,TRBJ2-3,TRBV13,CASSIRLAGTDTQYF,TGTGCCAGCAGCATCCGACTGGCGGGCACAGATACGCAGTATTTT
.,.,TRBJ2-1,TRBV11-3,CASSLETGQQFF,TGTGCCAGCAGCTTAGAGACAGGTCAGCAGTTCTTC
.,TRBD2,TRBJ2-2,TRBV7-6,CASSLGLAKTGELFF,TGTGCCAGCAGCTTGGGACTAGCGAAGACCGGGGAGCTGTTTTTT
.,TRBD1,TRBJ2-7,TRBV5-6,CASSSPGGGQYF,TGTGCCAGCAGCTCGCCAGGGGGTGGGCAGTACTTC
.,TRBD2,TRBJ2-3,TRBV28,CASSLVGRADTQYF,TGTGCCAGCAGTTTGGTCGGGAGGGCGGATACGCAGTATTTT
.,.,TRBJ1-1,TRBV6-5,CAAGDPTGTNTEAFF,TGTGCCGCAGGGGACCCAACAGGGACGAACACTGAAGCTTTCTTT
.,.,TRBJ1-6,TRBV10-3,CAISDGPASPLHF,TGTGCCATCAGTGATGGCCCGGCTTCACCCCTCCACTTT
once,.,TRBJ2-2,TRBV7-2,CASSLSRGGLSGELFF,TGTGCCAGCAGCTTGTCCAGGGGGGGCTTGTCCGGGGAGCTGTTTTTT
few,.,TRBJ1-4,TRBV20-1,CSAPDSEKLFF,TGCAGTGCCCCGGACAGTGAAAAACTGTTTTTT
.,.,TRBJ1-1,TRBV5-5,CASSLEDGPLEAFF,TGTGCCAGCAGCTTGGAGGACGGACCTCTGGAAGCTTTCTTT
.,.,TRBJ2-7,TRBV29-1,CSAAGLSSYEQYF,TGCAGCGCGGCGGGACTGAGCTCCTACGAGCAGTACTTC
.,.,TRBJ2-2,TRBV7-8,CASSLGVRGTGELFF,TGTGCCAGCAGCTTAGGCGTTAGGGGCACCGGGGAGCTGTTTTTT
.,.,TRBJ1-2,TRBV19,CASSNRDYGYTF,TGTGCCAGTAGTAACCGGGACTATGGCTACACCTTC
.,.,TRBJ2-2,TRBV30,CAGGELFF,TGTGCCGGGGGGGAGCTGTTTTTT
.,TRBD2,TRBJ2-1,TRBV4-3,CASSANLAGDLNEQFF,TGCGCCAGCAGCGCGAACTTAGCGGGAGATTTAAATGAGCAGTTCTTC
.,.,TRBJ2-2,TRBV19,CATTQSRRLNTGELFF,TGTGCCACCACCCAGAGCCGTCGGCTCAACACCGGGGAGCTGTTTTTT
.,TRBD1,TRBJ2-5,TRBV5-1,CASSLGQGIGETQYF,TGCGCCAGCAGCCTAGGACAGGGGATCGGAGAGACCCAGTACTTC
.,.,TRBJ2-2,TRBV11-3,CASSSGTGSTGELFF,TGTGCCAGCAGCTCCGGGACCGGGAGCACCGGGGAGCTGTTTTTT
.,TRBD2,TRBJ2-1,TRBV7-2,CASGAGWANEQFF,TGTGCCAGCGGAGCGGGGTGGGCGAATGAGCAGTTCTTC